This T cell receptor beta chain was documented in a study of CD8+ T cells in alopecia areata. As for the study in general: It was oral tofacitinib, at 5 to 10 mg twice daily, that treated patients received.

Following RNA extraction, reverse transcription yielded cDNA that acted as the sequencing template. Libraries were prepared by immunoSEQ multiplex PCR; TCRdb keeps only in-frame clonotypes and omits some of them. This sample has over 100,000 clones, with about 46% found just once. Peripheral blood and lesional scalp punch biopsies were taken from alopecia areata patients. This specimen consisted of CD8+ T cells sorted from blood, obtained at week 0. The receptor was derived from a human donor with alopecia areata.

CDR3 nucleotides: TGTGCCAGCAATCAGAAGGGGTACGAGCAGTACTTC. Translated: CASNQKGYEQYF. The rearrangement links TRBV2 to TRBJ2-7, with a tentative D call TRBD1 (5 bases). This CDR3 has 12 amino acids. The V and J ends lost 7 bases and 4 bases respectively, with 11 bases between them. Looked up from germline, CDR1 is SNHLY and CDR2 is FYNNEI.